The rows below give T cell receptor beta chains drawn from one sample of a study of human T cells and chemical hapten exposure. A single record per CDR3 protein comes from TCRdb applying MiXCR to the RACE reads. The sample records tens of thousands of distinct CDR3 sequences, about 10% being singletons. Material: whole blood, obtained in connection with sensitization to the hapten diphenylcyclopropenone (DPC). These receptors were taken from a man aged 35 to 55 with alopecia areata. Some clones in this sample may be carry-over from other donors' samples. Each CDR3 is given with its conserved first and last residue.

TRBV7-2,TRBJ1-5,CASSLKGWGEVDQPQHF
TRBV6-5,TRBJ1-6,CASSDTGVLYNSPLHF
TRBV6-2/TRBV6-3,TRBJ2-1,CASSIGLAGGRKFF
TRBV11-1,TRBJ1-2,CASSPSGRHGYTF
TRBV2,TRBJ2-1,CASRGDQYNEQFF
TRBV6-2/TRBV6-3,TRBJ2-3,CASSNQGPLDTQYF
TRBV7-2,TRBJ2-7,CASSLDQAYEQYF
TRBV6-6,TRBJ2-1,CASYEGNEQFF
TRBV5-8,TRBJ1-1,CASSGGQARAFF
TRBV27,TRBJ1-6,CASSYILQDSPLHF
TRBV7-9,TRBJ2-3,CASSPGLAGEETQYF
TRBV6-2/TRBV6-3,TRBJ1-1,CASSPGRLEAFF
TRBV29-1,TRBJ2-3,CSVVQGTDTQYF
TRBV28,TRBJ2-7,CASIPGQGSYEQYF
TRBV7-9,TRBJ2-5,CASSFTSPETQYF
TRBV9,TRBJ2-1,CASSPGQTYNEQFF
TRBV28,TRBJ1-5,CASSSGQGSNQPQHF